This T cell receptor (beta chain) was observed in a study of blood T cells in healthy people across ages. Overall study findings and caveats: It was held that the diversity estimates obtained from one million T cells were underestimates.

A second PCR of 7 to 11 cycles used a sample-barcoded 5' primer and a J-beta primer mix. TCRdb ran MiXCR on the 5' RACE reads and lists one entry per CDR3 protein. The data hold 600,000 or so distinct CDR3 sequences, with around 31% observed a single time. Germline V gives CDR1 SEHNR, CDR2 FQNEAQ (reference sequence). V trimming: 5 bases; J trimming: 3 bases; junction bases outside the gene matches: 13. The CDR3 has 17 amino acids. This clonotype occurred many times. The target antigen is unknown. This sequence originates from a woman over 75 in good health. This chain uses TRBV7-9 with TRBJ2-1; 7 bases are a match to TRBD1. Sequencing input: blood. CDR3 amino acids: CASSPSTGRGLYNEQFF. Written as DNA, the CDR3 is TGTGCCAGCAGCCCCTCTACTGGTAGGGGGCTCTACAATGAGCAGTTCTTC.